These 19 T cell receptor beta chains were sequenced from one sample in a study of T-cell memory formation after mild COVID-19. TCRdb re-called the 5' RACE reads through MiXCR, storing one row per CDR3 protein. Of 150,000 to 200,000 distinct CDR3 sequences in the sample, roughly 18% were seen once. Sequencing was performed on PBMCs or a T cell subset sorted from them (not recorded which). These receptors originate from a man between 18 and 35 years old who had mild COVID-19 (a few samples of this study predate the infection). Cell type and time point are not known.

The genes are TRBV5-4 and TRBJ1-1, with D tentatively TRBD1 (5 bases). Germline V gene sequence: CDR1 SGHNT, CDR2 YYREEE (reference sequence). The CDR3 runs 13 residues. V shed 4 bases and J shed 8 bases, with 15 bases lying between them. CDR3: CASSGTGSLEAFF. The CDR3 DNA sequence: TGTGCCAGCAGCGGGACCGGGTCTCTAGAAGCTTTCTTT.

The V and J genes are TRBV3-1 and TRBJ2-2; D might be TRBD1 or TRBD2, each matching 5 bases. Germline V gene data show CDR1 as LGHDT and CDR2 as YNNKEL (reference sequence). CDR3 length: 13 residues. The germline V and J ends were trimmed by 6 bases and 5 bases, with 10 bases remaining between them. DNA of the CDR3: TGTGCCAGCAGGTACGAGGGGACCGGGGAGCTGTTTTTT. Protein: CASRYEGTGELFF.

The chain employs TRBV5-1 and TRBJ1-6; unclear D gene. This CDR3 comprises 16 residues. The V and J ends lost 0 bases and 8 bases respectively, with 15 bases between them. Germline CDR1 reads SGHRS; CDR2 reads YFSETQ. CDR3 in DNA: TGCGCCAGCAGCTTGGGTCCGCGACGGAAAGATTCACCCCTCCACTTT. It encodes CASSLGPRRKDSPLHF.

This sequence joins TRBV7-2 and TRBJ1-1; D is ambiguous. The CDR3 has 14 amino acids. The germline V gene has CDR1 SGHTA and CDR2 FQGNSA. V was shortened by 4 bases and J by 7 bases, with 16 bases between the two germline ends. The CDR3 nucleotides are TGTGCCAGCAGCTCTTTATGGGGTAGGGTTGAAGCTTTCTTT. This encodes CASSSLWGRVEAFF.

The V call is TRBV5-1, the J call TRBJ1-4; no reliable D call. The CDR3 sequence is 15 residues long. Germline V gives CDR1 SGHRS, CDR2 YFSETQ. Trimming stripped 0 bases from V and 7 bases from J, with 13 bases between. In DNA, the CDR3 is TGCGCCAGCAGCTTGGATCGGGGTTGGGGTGAAAAACTGTTTTTT. Amino acid sequence: CASSLDRGWGEKLFF.

The chain couples TRBV7-2 to TRBJ1-5, with a tentative D call TRBD1 (5 bases). Germline CDR1 and CDR2: SGHTA and FQGNSA. V lost 1 base to trimming and J lost 12 bases, with 13 bases between them. This CDR3 region has 13 residues. The chain's CDR3 is CASSLGGPKIQHF. The CDR3 nucleotides read TGTGCCAGCAGCTTAGGGGGACCAAAGATCCAGCATTTT.

J is TRBJ2-3 and V is TRBV20-1; D is possibly TRBD1 or TRBD2 (5 bases each). The germline V gene encodes CDR1 DFQATT and CDR2 SNEGSKA (reference sequence). This CDR3 spans 13 amino acids. The V end lost 6 bases, the J end lost 3 bases, and 13 bases lay between the germline ends. CDR3 loop: CSAPGTPTDTQYF. As DNA, the CDR3 is TGCAGTGCACCCGGGACCCCAACAGATACGCAGTATTTT.

The chain recombines TRBV4-3 with TRBJ2-5, with TRBD1 identical over 8 bases. The CDR3 length is 16 residues. V lost 2 bases and J lost 3; bases outside the gene matches: 8. CDR1 and CDR2 from the germline V gene are LGHNA and YSLEER. The CDR3 coding sequence is TGCGCCAGCAGCCAAAGACAGGGGTTTTCAGAAGAGACCCAGTACTTC. Translated, it gives CASSQRQGFSEETQYF.

This clonotype was seen a few times. The chain joins TRBV12-3 or TRBV12-4 to TRBJ1-6; a possible D gene is TRBD1 (5 bases). Trimming cost V 2 bases and J 0 bases, with 5 bases left between them. This CDR3 comprises 15 residues. The CDR3 spells CASSLRGSYNSPLHF. CDR3 nucleotides: TGTGCCAGCAGTTTAAGGGGCTCCTATAATTCACCCCTCCACTTT.

This clonotype appeared a few times. The CDR3 loop is CASSQRQGWGNEQFF. The CDR3 DNA follows: TGTGCCAGCAGCCAACGACAGGGTTGGGGCAATGAGCAGTTCTTC. The chain is built from TRBV7-3 and TRBJ2-1, with 7 positions matching TRBD1. The CDR3 consists of 15 residues. Germline CDR1 SGHTA, CDR2 FQGTGA. The V segment lost 5 bases and the J segment 6 bases; nucleotides outside the gene matches: 10.

The chain combines TRBV10-1 with TRBJ2-3, with D hard to call. This CDR3 contains 13 residues. Germline loops: CDR1 WNHNN, CDR2 SYGVQD (reference sequence). V was shortened by 4 bases and J by 0 bases, with 5 bases between the two germline ends. In DNA form, the CDR3 reads TGCGCCAGCAGTGGCCCCAGCACAGATACGCAGTATTTT. Its translation: CASSGPSTDTQYF.

In its sample, this clonotype was seen a few times. The J gene is TRBJ1-1, the V gene TRBV6-5; no firm D call. V was cut by 8 bases and J by 1 base, with 17 bases left in between. The CDR3 consists of 15 residues. The germline gives CDR1 MNHEY, CDR2 SVGAGI. Written as DNA, the CDR3 is TGTGCCAGCTCCGAAGGAGTTAAGGGGAACACTGAAGCTTTCTTT. Amino acids: CASSEGVKGNTEAFF.

The CDR3 here is CASSPGNTNEKLFF. In nucleotides, the CDR3 is TGTGCCAGCAGCCCGGGGAACACTAATGAAAAACTGTTTTTT. This rearrangement joins TRBV7-2 to TRBJ1-4; D is unclear. The V end lost 5 bases, the J end lost 2 bases, and 9 bases lay between the germline ends. Germline assignment: CDR1 SGHTA and CDR2 FQGNSA. This CDR3 has 14 residues.

The chain uses TRBV29-1 and TRBJ1-2; 7 positions agree with TRBD1. Germline V lookup: CDR1 SQVTM, CDR2 ANQGSEA. V dropped 7 bases and J dropped 3; count of bases not matched to a gene: 5. This CDR3 comprises 12 residues. CDR3 amino acids: CSATGTDYGYTF. DNA for the CDR3: TGCAGCGCAACCGGGACAGACTATGGCTACACCTTC.

This clonotype was counted only a few times. The V call is TRBV20-1, the J call TRBJ1-1; D is uncertain. From germline, CDR1 is DFQATT and CDR2 SNEGSKA (reference sequence). This CDR3 contains 14 residues. CDR3 coding DNA: TGCAGGGCGTTGGCCGTCCGAGGGCTGGCTGAAGCTTTCTTT. Its translation is CRALAVRGLAEAFF.

This clonotype was detected only a few times. V and J are TRBV19 and TRBJ2-2; possibly TRBD1 for D (6 bases). The CDR3 consists of 14 residues. V was pared by 3 bases and J by 3 bases, with 8 bases between. From germline, CDR1 is LNHDA and CDR2 SQIVND (reference sequence). The CDR3 DNA reads as TGTGCCAGTAGTATGTCAGGGGACACCGGGGAGCTGTTTTTT. Its protein is CASSMSGDTGELFF.

The CDR3 DNA reads as TGTGCCAGCAGCTTCATAACAGGACCGGGGGCCGGGGAGCTGTTTTTT. Residues: CASSFITGPGAGELFF. The chain recombines TRBV11-2 with TRBJ2-2; D is perhaps TRBD2 (6 bases). CDR1 is SGHAT, CDR2 FQNNGV, per germline. The CDR3 runs 16 residues. V dropped 3 bases and J dropped 6 bases, with 17 bases sitting between them.

In its sample, this clonotype was seen a few times. The chain uses TRBV3-1 and TRBJ2-5; D perhaps matches TRBD1 (6 bases). The V end lost 2 bases, the J end lost 2 bases, and 9 bases lay between the germline ends. The CDR3 is made up of 14 amino acids. CDR1 is LGHDT and CDR2 is YNNKEL in the germline V gene (reference sequence). The CDR3 is CASSQNRGQETQYF. The CDR3 nucleotides read TGTGCCAGCAGCCAAAATAGGGGGCAAGAGACCCAGTACTTC.

This clonotype was recorded at least ten times. The chain carries TRBV9 and TRBJ2-2, with D possibly TRBD1 on 5 matching bases. Per the germline V gene, CDR1 is SGDLS and CDR2 is YYNGEE. With 0 bases removed from V and 0 bases from J, the gap between germline ends came to 9 bases. The CDR3 has 16 residues. The CDR3 here is CASSVDWTPNTGELFF. As DNA, the CDR3 is TGTGCCAGCAGCGTAGATTGGACACCGAACACCGGGGAGCTGTTTTTT.